These 32 T cell receptor beta chains share one sample of origin, sequenced in a study of immune characteristics of hereditary and idiopathic chronic pancreatitis. Produced via immunoSEQ multiplex PCR; TCRdb's table is partial and in-frame only. The sample lists over 11,000 clones, over 70% seen once, with 12% to 15% in the top ten. Chronic pancreatitis tissue was collected during total pancreatectomy with islet autotransplantation. Sequenced sample: pancreas tissue with hereditary chronic pancreatitis. These receptor sequences come from a human donor with chronic pancreatitis.

This clone was recorded only once. This chain uses TRBV5-4 with TRBJ2-3, with 10 bases that match TRBD1. V dropped 5 bases and J dropped 2; count of bases not matched to a gene: 5. The CDR3 loop spans 15 amino acids. The germline V gene encodes CDR1 SGHNT and CDR2 YYREEE (reference sequence). This chain's CDR3 is CASRSGTGATDTQYF. The DNA for the CDR3 is TGTGCCAGCAGGTCCGGGACAGGGGCCACAGATACGCAGTATTTT.

Only one count was recorded for this clone. The CDR3 here is CASSPVSGELFF. The DNA for the CDR3 is TGCGCCAGCAGCCCGGTGTCGGGGGAGCTGTTTTTT. The chain is built from TRBV5-1 and TRBJ2-2; D gene uncertain. The CDR3 consists of 12 residues. Germline V gives CDR1 SGHRS, CDR2 YFSETQ. V was trimmed by 4 bases and J by 8 bases, leaving 9 bases between them.

The V call is TRBV2, the J call TRBJ1-5, with TRBD1 as a possible D gene (5 bases). CDR1 and CDR2 (germline): SNHLY, FYNNEI. V gave up 7 bases and J gave up 7 bases, with 17 bases separating them. The CDR3 consists of 14 residues. CDR3 amino acids: CASTTFDREQPQHF. The DNA of the CDR3 is TGTGCCAGCACCACCTTCGACAGAGAGCAGCCCCAGCATTTT.

The chain links TRBV9 to TRBJ2-3, with D perhaps matching TRBD1 (5 bases). The CDR3 loop spans 16 amino acids. Germline assignment: CDR1 SGDLS and CDR2 YYNGEE. The V end lost 4 bases, the J end lost 5 bases, and 20 bases lay between the germline ends. The CDR3, as DNA: TGTGCCAGCAGCCTAGAGATGGGTAGGGGAAGAGATACGCAGTATTTT. It codes for CASSLEMGRGRDTQYF.

Only one count was recorded for this clone. In the same sample, other DNA sequences code for this CDR3. The chain is built from TRBV3-1 (or the pseudogene TRBV3-2) and TRBJ2-1; D tentatively fits TRBD1 or TRBD2 (5 bases each). Germline CDR1 and CDR2: LGHDT and YNNKEL (reference sequence). CDR3 length: 15 residues. V was trimmed by 4 bases and J by 6 bases, leaving 16 bases between them. The CDR3 here is CASSPGTSGSNEQFF. CDR3 bases: TGTGCCAGCAGCCCCGGGACGTCGGGAAGCAATGAGCAGTTCTTC.

The CDR3 DNA is TGTGCCAGCAGCCGAGAAACTAGCACAGATACGCAGTATTTT. Amino acids: CASSRETSTDTQYF. This chain uses TRBV7-8 with TRBJ2-3; D is ambiguous. The CDR3 contains 14 residues. The V end lost 5 bases, the J end lost 0 bases, and 9 bases lay between the germline ends. The germline gives CDR1 SGHVS, CDR2 FQNEAQ. The variable domain in full, with the rest retrieved from reference TRBV7-8 and TRBJ2-3, is GAGVSQSPRYKVAKRGQDVALRCDPISGHVSLFWYQQALGQGPEFLTYFQNEAQLDKSGLPSDRFFAERPEGSVSTLKIQRTQQEDSAVYLCASSRETSTDTQYFGPGTRLTVL.

The chain combines TRBV7-9 with TRBJ2-7, with D possibly TRBD2 on 5 matching bases. Trimming cost V 1 base and J 0 bases, with 7 bases left between them. The CDR3 loop spans 14 amino acids. CDR1 is SEHNR and CDR2 is FQNEAQ in the germline V gene (reference sequence). CDR3 DNA: TGTGCCAGCAGCTTAGTCGGGGACTCCTACGAGCAGTACTTC. Protein product: CASSLVGDSYEQYF.

This clone was detected a few times. V is TRBV3-1 (or the pseudogene TRBV3-2) and J is TRBJ1-2; TRBD1 might be the D (6 bases). Germline V gene data show CDR1 as LGHDT and CDR2 as YNNKEL (reference sequence). The V gene lost 4 bases and the J gene lost 7 bases, with 13 bases spanning the gap. CDR3 size: 13 residues. This CDR3 is CASSLGAGSGYTF. The CDR3 region has the DNA TGTGCCAGCAGCCTGGGGGCCGGCAGTGGCTACACCTTC.

The CDR3 bases are TGTGCCACCAGCAGTATGCGGGAGGGCCACAATGAGCAGTTCTTC. It is translated as CATSSMREGHNEQFF. The V and J genes are TRBV15 and TRBJ2-1; 9 positions agree with TRBD2. The germline V gene encodes CDR1 LNHNV and CDR2 YYDKDF (reference sequence). V lost 3 bases and J lost 5; bases outside the gene matches: 5. The CDR3 runs 15 residues.

This clone was seen a few times. The J gene is TRBJ2-3, the V gene TRBV2; no firm D call. Germline-derived CDR1 and CDR2 are SNHLY and FYNNEI. The V end was cut by 4 bases, the J end by 0 bases, with 11 bases between. The CDR3 loop spans 15 amino acids. The CDR3 DNA reads as TGTGCCAGCAGTGTCTTACAGACTAGCACAGATACGCAGTATTTT. This translates into CASSVLQTSTDTQYF.

The rearrangement joins TRBV28 to TRBJ2-3, with D possibly matching TRBD2 (5 bases). The CDR3 runs to 14 residues. Trimming removed 2 bases from V and 3 bases from J, with 9 bases in between. Germline V CDR1 and CDR2: MDHEN, SYDVKM. CDR3 residues: CASSLGGSTDTQYF. In DNA form, the CDR3 reads TGTGCCAGCAGTTTAGGTGGGAGTACAGATACGCAGTATTTT.

In its sample, this clone ranks as medium-sized. Here the CDR3 reads CASSLALGTGDGYTF. The CDR3 nucleotides are TGTGCCAGCAGCTTAGCGCTTGGGACAGGGGATGGCTACACCTTC. V gene TRBV7-2 combines with J gene TRBJ1-2, with 10 bases matching TRBD1. Germline loops: CDR1 SGHTA, CDR2 FQGNSA. Trimming at V came to 0 bases and at J to 6 bases, leaving 4 bases not matched to a gene. This CDR3 region has 15 residues.

This clone has only a few counts. The chain uses TRBV28 and TRBJ1-3; 8 bases map to TRBD1. The V segment lost 5 bases and the J segment 4 bases; nucleotides outside the gene matches: 10. CDR1 and CDR2 from the germline V gene are MDHEN and SYDVKM. This CDR3 is built from 16 residues. For the CDR3, the DNA is TGTGCCAGCAGTCGTTACGGGACAGGAGCCGGAAACACCATATATTTT. Protein sequence: CASSRYGTGAGNTIYF.

This clone was picked up a small number of times. The chain combines TRBV15 with TRBJ1-6; TRBD1 might be the D (5 bases). V was clipped by 5 bases and J by 10 bases, with 18 bases between them. The CDR3 has 15 residues. Germline V gives CDR1 LNHNV, CDR2 YYDKDF (reference sequence). CDR3 region: CATSRYSTAGSPLHF. In DNA form, the CDR3 reads TGTGCCACCAGCCGATACTCGACGGCAGGGTCACCCCTCCACTTT.

The rearrangement uses TRBV2 and TRBJ2-2; TRBD2 agrees at 7 bases. This CDR3 comprises 20 residues. J was trimmed by 4 bases and V by 3 bases; bases with no gene match: 20. Germline CDR1 is SNHLY and CDR2 is FYNNEI. This CDR3 is CASSDQRGFRLRGVTGELFF. The CDR3 DNA sequence: TGTGCCAGCAGTGATCAGCGGGGTTTCAGGCTCCGAGGGGTCACCGGGGAGCTGTTTTTT.

This clone was seen a few times. CDR3 sequence reads: CASSLQPGRIAYEQYF. As DNA, the CDR3 is TGTGCCAGCAGTCTCCAACCAGGGCGGATCGCCTACGAGCAGTACTTC. The chain carries TRBV14 and TRBJ2-7, with D tentatively TRBD1 (5 bases). Between the trimmed V and J ends, which lost 6 bases and 2 bases, there was a span of 20 bases. This CDR3 spans 16 amino acids. Germline CDR1 and CDR2: SGHDN and FVKESK.

This clone was seen a single time. V is TRBV6-5 and J is TRBJ2-1; the D gene could be TRBD1 or TRBD2 (5 bases each). Trimming removed 5 bases from V and 5 bases from J, with 16 bases in between. Germline assignment: CDR1 MNHEY and CDR2 SVGAGI. This CDR3 region has 15 residues. CDR3 coding DNA: TGTGCCAGCAGTCTAGGGAAGGGACGAAACAATGAGCAGTTCTTC. Its translation is CASSLGKGRNNEQFF.

This rearrangement joins TRBV30 to TRBJ2-3; 9 bases are a match to TRBD2. The CDR3 is made up of 13 amino acids. The trim removed 4 bases at V and 6 bases at J, leaving 5 bases unmatched. CDR1 is GTSNPN, CDR2 SVGIG, per germline (reference sequence). The CDR3 nucleotides are TGTGCCTGGAACTTAGCGGGAGAGGATACGCAGTATTTT. Translated: CAWNLAGEDTQYF.

This clone has a handful of counts. This chain connects TRBV7-2 to TRBJ1-4; no definite D call. Between the trimmed V and J ends, which lost 3 bases and 8 bases, there was a span of 10 bases. The CDR3 loop spans 13 amino acids. Germline V gene data show CDR1 as SGHTA and CDR2 as FQGNSA. This CDR3 reads CASSFYSTEKLFF. The CDR3 region has the DNA TGTGCCAGCAGCTTTTACAGCACCGAAAAACTGTTTTTT.

By sample share, this clone is medium-sized. This rearrangement joins TRBV4-2 to TRBJ2-1; TRBD2 matches at 13 bases. The CDR3 has 18 residues. Germline V gene sequence: CDR1 LGHNA, CDR2 YNFKEQ. The V gene end was trimmed by 4 bases and the J gene end by 1 base; junction bases not matched to a gene: 7. CDR3 sequence (DNA): TGTGCCAGCAGCCTACAAGGACTAGCGGGAGCGTCCTACAATGAGCAGTTCTTC. Translating it yields CASSLQGLAGASYNEQFF.

This chain joins TRBV2 and TRBJ1-1; D is perhaps TRBD1 (5 bases). This CDR3 is 14 amino acids long. Trimming left V 6 bases short and J 5 bases short, with 16 bases between. Looked up from germline, CDR1 is SNHLY and CDR2 is FYNNEI. In DNA form, the CDR3 reads TGTGCCAGCAGGCCGGGGACGACTGGGACTGAAGCTTTCTTT. Its protein is CASRPGTTGTEAFF.

The chain recombines TRBV19 with TRBJ2-1; 8 bases fit TRBD2. Germline V gene data show CDR1 as LNHDA and CDR2 as SQIVND (reference sequence). The CDR3 length is 20 residues. Trimming at V came to 4 bases and at J to 6 bases, leaving 23 bases not matched to a gene. Written as DNA, the CDR3 is TGTGCCAGTAGTAACCCATTATGGAGCGGGAGTAGGGCGGGGGCCAATGAGCAGTTCTTC. It specifies CASSNPLWSGSRAGANEQFF.

V usage is TRBV18 and J usage is TRBJ2-4, with D possibly being TRBD1 or TRBD2 (5 bases each). The CDR3 has 16 amino acids. Germline assignment: CDR1 KGHSH and CDR2 LQKENI. Trimming removed 1 base from V and 2 bases from J, with 12 bases in between. The CDR3 is CASSPLWDVSKNIQYF. The CDR3 DNA reads TGTGCCAGCTCACCACTTTGGGACGTATCCAAAAACATTCAGTACTTC.

V usage is TRBV15 and J usage is TRBJ2-3; 8 nucleotides agree with TRBD1. The V gene end was trimmed by 0 bases and the J gene end by 6 bases; junction bases not matched to a gene: 11. This CDR3 contains 17 residues. Germline V CDR1 and CDR2: LNHNV, YYDKDF (reference sequence). The chain's CDR3 is CATSRDLRQGLGDTQYF. The CDR3 DNA is TGTGCCACCAGCAGAGATTTGAGACAGGGGTTGGGGGATACGCAGTATTTT.

V and J are TRBV4-2 and TRBJ2-7; D unclear. CDR3 length: 15 amino acids. The V and J ends lost 0 bases and 7 bases respectively, with 16 bases between them. Germline V gene sequence: CDR1 LGHNA, CDR2 YNFKEQ. The chain's CDR3 is CASSQEFSTAEEQYF. In nucleotides, the CDR3 is TGTGCCAGCAGCCAAGAGTTCAGTACGGCTGAGGAGCAGTACTTC.

The J gene is TRBJ1-2, the V gene TRBV15; D uncertain. CDR1 and CDR2 (germline): LNHNV, YYDKDF (reference sequence). V gave up 0 bases and J gave up 7 bases, with 9 bases separating them. This CDR3 contains 13 residues. The CDR3 loop is CATSRDRAAGYTF. In nucleotides, the CDR3 is TGTGCCACCAGCAGAGATCGTGCAGCTGGCTACACCTTC.

The CDR3 DNA reads TGTGCCAGCAGCCAAGAAGTAACCTTCAGGGCCGAGCAGTACTTC. Protein sequence: CASSQEVTFRAEQYF. This chain uses TRBV3-1 (or the pseudogene TRBV3-2) with TRBJ2-7; possibly TRBD1 for D (5 bases). This CDR3 has 15 amino acids. Germline V gene lookup returns CDR1 LGHDT and CDR2 YNNKEL (reference sequence). Trimming shortened V by 0 bases and J by 6 bases, and 15 bases separated the two germline ends.

The chain combines TRBV7-2 with TRBJ1-2; no firm D call. This CDR3 contains 14 residues. The V and J ends lost 2 bases and 8 bases respectively, with 15 bases between them. Germline CDR1 is SGHTA and CDR2 is FQGNSA. The DNA for the CDR3 is TGTGCCAGCAGCTTATGGGTTGGATCTGAGGGCTACACCTTC. Protein: CASSLWVGSEGYTF.

The rearrangement links TRBV3-1 (or the pseudogene TRBV3-2) to TRBJ2-1; 7 nucleotides agree with TRBD2. CDR1 LGHDT and CDR2 YNNKEL come from the germline V gene (reference sequence). The CDR3 runs 16 residues. V dropped 0 bases and J dropped 11; count of bases not matched to a gene: 13. The CDR3 is CASSQDRLAERAQQFF. CDR3 bases: TGTGCCAGCAGCCAAGATCGGCTAGCGGAGAGGGCACAGCAGTTCTTC.

Here the CDR3 reads CAYQDRKETQYF. CDR3 nucleotides: TGTGCCTACCAGGACAGAAAAGAGACCCAGTACTTC. The chain joins TRBV30 to TRBJ2-5; the D gene is possibly TRBD1 (6 bases). This CDR3 contains 12 residues. V was pared by 7 bases and J by 3 bases, with 12 bases between. CDR1 and CDR2 from the germline V gene are GTSNPN and SVGIG (reference sequence).

The gene calls are TRBV6-1 and TRBJ1-6; no clear D gene. Trimming removed 1 base from V and 5 bases from J, with 9 bases in between. The CDR3 is 15 amino acids. Germline CDR1 and CDR2: MNHNS and SASEGT. The CDR3 DNA reads as TGTGCCAGCAGTGAAGGCGTAAAGAATAATTCACCCCTCCACTTT. It codes for CASSEGVKNNSPLHF.

V gene TRBV7-2 combines with J gene TRBJ2-1, with 7 bases that match TRBD1. The germline CDR1 and CDR2 sequences are SGHTA and FQGNSA. The CDR3 extends over 15 amino acids. With 0 bases clipped from V and 6 bases from J, the junction kept 5 bases outside the gene matches. CDR3 sequence: CASSLAVTGRNEQFF. DNA for the CDR3: TGTGCCAGCAGCTTAGCGGTGACAGGGCGCAATGAGCAGTTCTTC.